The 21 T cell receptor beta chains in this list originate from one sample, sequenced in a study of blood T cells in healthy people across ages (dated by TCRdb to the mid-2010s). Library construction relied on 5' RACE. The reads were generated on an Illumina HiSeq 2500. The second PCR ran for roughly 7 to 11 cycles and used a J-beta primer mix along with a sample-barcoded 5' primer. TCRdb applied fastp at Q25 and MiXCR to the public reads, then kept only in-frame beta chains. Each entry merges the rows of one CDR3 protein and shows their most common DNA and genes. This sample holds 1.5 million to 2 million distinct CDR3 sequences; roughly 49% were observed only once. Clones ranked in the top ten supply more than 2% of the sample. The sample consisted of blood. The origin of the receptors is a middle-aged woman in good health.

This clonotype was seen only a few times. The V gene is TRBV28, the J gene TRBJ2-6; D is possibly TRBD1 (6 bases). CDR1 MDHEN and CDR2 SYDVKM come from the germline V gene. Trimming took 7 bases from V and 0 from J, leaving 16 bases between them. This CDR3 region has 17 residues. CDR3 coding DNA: TGTGCCAGCACCCCCCCGACAGGTTACTCTGGGGCCAACGTCCTGACTTTC. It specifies CASTPPTGYSGANVLTF.

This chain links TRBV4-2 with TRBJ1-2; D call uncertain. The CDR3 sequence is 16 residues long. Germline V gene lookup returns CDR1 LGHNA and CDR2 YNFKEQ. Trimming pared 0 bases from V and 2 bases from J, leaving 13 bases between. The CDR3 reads CASSQEIGAANYGYTF. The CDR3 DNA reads TGTGCCAGCAGCCAAGAGATAGGTGCAGCGAACTATGGCTACACCTTC.

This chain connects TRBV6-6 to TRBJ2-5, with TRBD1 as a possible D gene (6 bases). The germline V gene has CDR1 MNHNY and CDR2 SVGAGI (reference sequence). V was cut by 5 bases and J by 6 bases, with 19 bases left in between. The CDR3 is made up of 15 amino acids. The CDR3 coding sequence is TGTGCCAGCAGTCCTGGTCCTCCTACAGGGAAGACCCAGTACTTC. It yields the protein CASSPGPPTGKTQYF.

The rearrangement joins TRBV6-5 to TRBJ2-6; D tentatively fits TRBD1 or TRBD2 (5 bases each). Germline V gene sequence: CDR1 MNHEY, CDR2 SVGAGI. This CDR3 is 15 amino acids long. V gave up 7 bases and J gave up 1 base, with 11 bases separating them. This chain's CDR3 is CASTNRRSGANVLTF. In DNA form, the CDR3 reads TGTGCCAGCACCAACAGGAGGTCTGGGGCCAACGTCCTGACTTTC.

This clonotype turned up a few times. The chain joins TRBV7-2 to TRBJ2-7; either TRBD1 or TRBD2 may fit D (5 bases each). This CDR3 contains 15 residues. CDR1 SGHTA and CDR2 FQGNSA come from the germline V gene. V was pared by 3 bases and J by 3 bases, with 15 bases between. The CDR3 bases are TGTGCCAGCAGCTTCGGGACGGCAAGGGTCTACGAGCAGTACTTC. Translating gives CASSFGTARVYEQYF.

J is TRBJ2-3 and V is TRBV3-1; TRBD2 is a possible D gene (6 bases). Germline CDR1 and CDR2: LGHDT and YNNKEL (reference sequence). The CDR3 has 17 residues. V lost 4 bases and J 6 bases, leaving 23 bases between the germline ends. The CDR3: CASSPHPAGPIGDTQYF. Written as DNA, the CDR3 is TGTGCCAGCAGCCCTCACCCAGCGGGCCCAATCGGGGATACGCAGTATTTT.

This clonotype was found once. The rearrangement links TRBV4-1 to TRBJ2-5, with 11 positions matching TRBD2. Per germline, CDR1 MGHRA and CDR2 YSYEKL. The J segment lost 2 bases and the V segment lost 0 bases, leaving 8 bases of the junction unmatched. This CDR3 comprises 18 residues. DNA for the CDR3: TGCGCCAGCAGCCAAGATCTCGGGGCTAGCGGGGGGCAAGAGACCCAGTACTTC. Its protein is CASSQDLGASGGQETQYF.

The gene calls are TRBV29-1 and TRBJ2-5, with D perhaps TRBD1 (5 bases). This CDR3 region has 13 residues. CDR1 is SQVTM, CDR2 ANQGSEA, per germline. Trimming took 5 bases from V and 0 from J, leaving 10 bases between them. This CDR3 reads CSVSRGYQETQYF. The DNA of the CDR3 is TGCAGCGTTTCAAGGGGATACCAAGAGACCCAGTACTTC.

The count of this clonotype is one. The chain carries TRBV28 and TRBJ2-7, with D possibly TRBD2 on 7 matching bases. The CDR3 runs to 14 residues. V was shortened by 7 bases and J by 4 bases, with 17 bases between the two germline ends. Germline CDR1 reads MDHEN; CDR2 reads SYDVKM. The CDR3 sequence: CASTAPGGPYEQYF. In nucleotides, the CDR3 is TGTGCCAGCACAGCGCCGGGGGGCCCATACGAGCAGTACTTC.

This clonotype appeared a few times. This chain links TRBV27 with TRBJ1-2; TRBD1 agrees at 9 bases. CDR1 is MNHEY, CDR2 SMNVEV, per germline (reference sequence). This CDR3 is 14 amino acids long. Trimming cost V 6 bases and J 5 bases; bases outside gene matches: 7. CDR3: CASRKQGARYGYTF. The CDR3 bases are TGTGCCAGCAGGAAACAGGGGGCTCGGTATGGCTACACCTTC.

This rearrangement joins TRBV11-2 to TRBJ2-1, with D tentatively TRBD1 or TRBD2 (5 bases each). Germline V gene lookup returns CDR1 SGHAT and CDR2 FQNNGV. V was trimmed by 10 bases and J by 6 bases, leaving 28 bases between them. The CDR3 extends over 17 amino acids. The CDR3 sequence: CATQKKMSRDRRNEQFF. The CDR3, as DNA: TGTGCCACACAAAAGAAAATGTCCAGGGACCGGCGCAATGAGCAGTTCTTC. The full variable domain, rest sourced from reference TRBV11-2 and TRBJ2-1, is EAGVAQSPRYKIIEKRQSVAFWCNPISGHATLYWYQQILGQGPKLLIQFQNNGVVDDSQLPKDRFSAERLKGVDSTLKIQPAKLEDSAVYLCATQKKMSRDRRNEQFFGPGTRLTVL.

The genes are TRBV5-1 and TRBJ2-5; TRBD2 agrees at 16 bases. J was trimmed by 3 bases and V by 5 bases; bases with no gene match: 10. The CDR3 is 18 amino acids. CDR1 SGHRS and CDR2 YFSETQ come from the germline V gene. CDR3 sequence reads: CASRDPGLAGGHEETQYF. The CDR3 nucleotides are TGCGCCAGCAGGGACCCGGGACTAGCGGGGGGGCATGAAGAGACCCAGTACTTC. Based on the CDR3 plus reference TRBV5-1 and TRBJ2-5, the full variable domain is KAGVTQTPRYLIKTRGQQVTLSCSPISGHRSVSWYQQTPGQGLQFLFEYFSETQRNKGNFPGRFSGRQFSNSRSEMNVSTLELGDSALYLCASRDPGLAGGHEETQYFGPGTRLLVL.

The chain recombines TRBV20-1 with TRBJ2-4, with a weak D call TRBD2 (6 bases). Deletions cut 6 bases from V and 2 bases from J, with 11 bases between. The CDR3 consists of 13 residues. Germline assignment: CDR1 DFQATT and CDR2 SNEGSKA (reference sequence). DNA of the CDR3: TGCAGTGCCTGGGGGGAAACCAAAAACATTCAGTACTTC. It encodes CSAWGETKNIQYF.

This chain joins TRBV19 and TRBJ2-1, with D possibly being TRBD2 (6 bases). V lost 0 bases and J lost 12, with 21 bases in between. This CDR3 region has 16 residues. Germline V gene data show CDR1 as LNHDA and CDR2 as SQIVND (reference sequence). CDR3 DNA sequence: TGTGCCAGTAGTATAGAGGCGGGGACCTCCGGGGATGGGCAGTTCTTC. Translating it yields CASSIEAGTSGDGQFF. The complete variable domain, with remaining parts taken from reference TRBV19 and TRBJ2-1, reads DGGITQSPKYLFRKEGQNVTLSCEQNLNHDAMYWYRQDPGQGLRLIYYSQIVNDFQKGDIAEGYSVSREKKESFPLTVTSAQKNPTAFYLCASSIEAGTSGDGQFFGPGTRLTVL.

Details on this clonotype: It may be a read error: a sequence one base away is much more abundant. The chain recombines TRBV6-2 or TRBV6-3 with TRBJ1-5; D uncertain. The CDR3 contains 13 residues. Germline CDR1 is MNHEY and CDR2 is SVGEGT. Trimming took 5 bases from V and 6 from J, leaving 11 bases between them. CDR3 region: CASSDYKSQPQHF. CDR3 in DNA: TGTGCCAGCAGTGACTACAAGAGTCAGCCCCAGCATTTT.

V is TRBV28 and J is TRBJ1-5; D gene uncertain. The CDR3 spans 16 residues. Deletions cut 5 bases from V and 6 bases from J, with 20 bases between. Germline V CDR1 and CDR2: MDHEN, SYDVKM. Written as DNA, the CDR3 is TGTGCCAGCAGTCCTCGGCGTACAATGTCCAGTCAGCCCCAGCATTTT. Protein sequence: CASSPRRTMSSQPQHF.

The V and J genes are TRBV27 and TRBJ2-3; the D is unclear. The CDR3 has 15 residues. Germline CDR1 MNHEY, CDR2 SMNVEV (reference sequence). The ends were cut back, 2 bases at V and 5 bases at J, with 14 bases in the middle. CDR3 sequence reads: CASSLTLRIGDTQYF. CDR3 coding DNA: TGTGCCAGCAGTTTAACTCTGCGAATCGGAGATACGCAGTATTTT.

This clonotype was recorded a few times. CDR3 nucleotides: TGTGCCACCAGTGACCCTCCTCGGGACAGGGGGCACGAGCAGTACTTC. This codes for CATSDPPRDRGHEQYF. V usage is TRBV24-1 and J usage is TRBJ2-7; the match to TRBD1 covers 12 bases. CDR3 length: 16 amino acids. V shed 4 bases, J shed 5 bases, and the junction held 8 bases outside the gene matches. The germline CDR1 and CDR2 sequences are KGHDR and SFDVKD.

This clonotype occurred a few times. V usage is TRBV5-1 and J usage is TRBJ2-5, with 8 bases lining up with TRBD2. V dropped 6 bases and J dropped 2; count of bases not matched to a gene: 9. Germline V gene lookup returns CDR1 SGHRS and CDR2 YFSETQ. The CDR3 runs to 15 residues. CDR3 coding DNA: TGCGCCAGCAAGCGGGTTAGCGGGAAACAAGAGACCCAGTACTTC. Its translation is CASKRVSGKQETQYF. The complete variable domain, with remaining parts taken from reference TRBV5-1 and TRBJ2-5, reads KAGVTQTPRYLIKTRGQQVTLSCSPISGHRSVSWYQQTPGQGLQFLFEYFSETQRNKGNFPGRFSGRQFSNSRSEMNVSTLELGDSALYLCASKRVSGKQETQYFGPGTRLLVL.

The CDR3 DNA is TGTGCCAGCACCGCAGGGACATGGTCCTACGAGCAGTACTTC. This translates into CASTAGTWSYEQYF. This chain joins TRBV3-1 and TRBJ2-4; D possibly corresponds to TRBD1 (6 bases). The DNA end lines up better with TRBJ2-7; the J call may be wrong. This CDR3 region has 14 residues. Germline CDR1 LGHDT, CDR2 YNNKEL (reference sequence).

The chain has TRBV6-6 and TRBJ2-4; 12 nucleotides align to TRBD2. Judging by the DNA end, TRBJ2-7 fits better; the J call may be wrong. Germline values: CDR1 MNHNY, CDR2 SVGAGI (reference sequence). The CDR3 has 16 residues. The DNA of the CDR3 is TGTGCCAGCAGTCAAACTAGCGGGGGGCCTACCTACGAGCAGTACTTC. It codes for CASSQTSGGPTYEQYF.